The rows below give T cell receptor beta chains drawn from one sample of a study of blood T cell repertoires in COVID-19. The assay was immunoSEQ multiplex PCR, and TCRdb's table has in-frame clones only and misses some. The table records roughly 100,000 clones, 88% of them present only once. The sequencing input was peripheral blood. All receptors come from a woman of 80 years or more with active COVID-19. Each CDR3 is given without its conserved first and last residue. Size tells how often a clone was seen (once, few, many) or the class of an expanded clone, and some rows leave it out.

J gene: TRBJ2-1; clone size: .; V gene: TRBV11-1; CDR3 protein: ASSRTSGTYNEQF
J gene: TRBJ2-3; clone size: .; V gene: TRBV5-4; CDR3 protein: ASSHRDLTDTQY
J gene: TRBJ2-1; clone size: .; V gene: TRBV18; CDR3 protein: ASSPRGQRNNEQF
J gene: TRBJ2-6; clone size: .; V gene: TRBV6-1; CDR3 protein: ASSVETNSGANVLT
J gene: TRBJ2-7; clone size: .; V gene: TRBV2; CDR3 protein: ASGQAYEQY
J gene: TRBJ2-1; clone size: .; V gene: TRBV5-5; CDR3 protein: ASSLDLAAYNEQF
J gene: TRBJ1-5; clone size: .; V gene: TRBV15; CDR3 protein: ATSSKGTVISNQPQH
J gene: TRBJ2-3; clone size: .; V gene: TRBV5-5; CDR3 protein: ASSRGNSGIVQY
J gene: TRBJ1-1; clone size: .; V gene: TRBV6-6; CDR3 protein: ASSRTVTGWGNTEAF
J gene: TRBJ1-6; clone size: few; V gene: TRBV7-9; CDR3 protein: ASSSTGQYNSPLH
J gene: TRBJ1-4; clone size: .; V gene: TRBV28; CDR3 protein: ASSLSRTGRANEKLF
J gene: TRBJ1-5; clone size: few; V gene: TRBV3-1/TRBV3-2; CDR3 protein: ASSQSIGGTQPQH
J gene: TRBJ2-5; clone size: .; V gene: TRBV7-2; CDR3 protein: ASSLAGLAQETQY
J gene: TRBJ2-7; clone size: .; V gene: TRBV6-2/TRBV6-3; CDR3 protein: ASSHTPVAGARYEQY
J gene: TRBJ2-1; clone size: .; V gene: TRBV7-3; CDR3 protein: ASSPQAGTGQF
J gene: TRBJ2-3; clone size: once; V gene: TRBV6-5; CDR3 protein: ASSFGSSTDTQY
J gene: TRBJ1-2; clone size: .; V gene: TRBV7-8; CDR3 protein: ASTPMGGHYGYT
J gene: TRBJ2-7; clone size: .; V gene: TRBV5-8; CDR3 protein: ASSWGTTLGTGPYEQY
J gene: TRBJ2-1; clone size: .; V gene: TRBV5-4; CDR3 protein: ASSLSIGGSGEQF
J gene: TRBJ2-6; clone size: .; V gene: TRBV7-3; CDR3 protein: ASSPRGWRAYSGANVLT
J gene: TRBJ1-1; clone size: .; V gene: TRBV4-2; CDR3 protein: ASSLGKGVGNTEAF
J gene: TRBJ2-3; clone size: .; V gene: TRBV7-9; CDR3 protein: ASSLTSAADTQY
J gene: TRBJ1-1; clone size: once; V gene: TRBV5-1; CDR3 protein: ASSLAPLSNTEAF
J gene: TRBJ2-3; clone size: .; V gene: TRBV27; CDR3 protein: ASSQGQGPWVDTQY
J gene: TRBJ2-7; clone size: .; V gene: TRBV19; CDR3 protein: ASSTPPGLAGGSYEQY
J gene: TRBJ2-5; clone size: .; V gene: TRBV4-3; CDR3 protein: ASSQSFVAGGPGETQY
J gene: TRBJ1-5; clone size: .; V gene: TRBV28; CDR3 protein: ASRHTGERQPQH
J gene: TRBJ1-6; clone size: .; V gene: TRBV6-5; CDR3 protein: ASSIGRYNSPLH
J gene: TRBJ1-2; clone size: .; V gene: TRBV5-4; CDR3 protein: ASSSSGTGNYGYT
J gene: TRBJ1-4; clone size: once; V gene: TRBV6-5; CDR3 protein: ASGELDRGEKLF
J gene: TRBJ2-1; clone size: .; V gene: TRBV21-1; CDR3 protein: ASRRLAGGWGYEQF
J gene: TRBJ2-7; clone size: .; V gene: TRBV19; CDR3 protein: ATGAEPSSYEQY
J gene: TRBJ2-1; clone size: .; V gene: TRBV6-2/TRBV6-3; CDR3 protein: ASSYGTGVGEQF
J gene: TRBJ2-5; clone size: .; V gene: TRBV11-3; CDR3 protein: ASSSGQAIQETQY
J gene: TRBJ2-6; clone size: .; V gene: TRBV19; CDR3 protein: ASSMAGAGANVLT
J gene: TRBJ2-5; clone size: .; V gene: TRBV7-2; CDR3 protein: ASNSGVGGGEETQY